The 10 T cell receptor beta chains presented below share a single source sample, sequenced in a study of blood T cell repertoires in COVID-19 (TCRdb year 2020). Libraries were made using the immunoSEQ multiplex PCR assay. Drawn from immuneACCESS, this table holds only the in-frame rearrangements with V and J called that TCRdb kept. Clones are partly lost; checked studies trace under half to an unresolved V gene and leave the rest unexplained. The sample records 140,000 to 150,000 clones, 80% to 90% of which are singletons. Roughly 2.9% of the sample lies in the top ten. The sequencing sample was made of peripheral blood. These receptor sequences come from a man aged 55 to 70 with active or convalescent COVID-19.

The chain recombines TRBV7-9 with TRBJ2-5; possibly TRBD2 for D (6 bases). The CDR3 spans 16 residues. The ends were cut back, 1 base at V and 1 base at J, with 13 bases in the middle. Looked up from germline, CDR1 is SEHNR and CDR2 is FQNEAQ (reference sequence). The CDR3 DNA reads TGTGCCAGCAGCTTAGTGGCTCCCGGGGGCCAAGAGACCCAGTACTTC. This translates into CASSLVAPGGQETQYF.

V gene TRBV9 combines with J gene TRBJ1-2; D is uncertain. CDR3 length: 14 residues. Trimming removed 0 bases at V and 7 bases at J, with 13 bases between. Germline CDR1 SGDLS, CDR2 YYNGEE. The CDR3 DNA is TGTGCCAGCAGCGTAGGTCCAACGGAGGTTGGCTACACCTTC. Translated: CASSVGPTEVGYTF.

The chain has TRBV4-3 and TRBJ1-6, with D unresolved. The germline CDR1 and CDR2 sequences are LGHNA and YSLEER. CDR3 length equals 16 residues. With 0 bases removed from V and 8 bases from J, the gap between germline ends came to 14 bases. The CDR3 region has the DNA TGCGCCAGCAGCCAAGATAGGTCCGGGTGGGATTCACCCCTCCACTTT. The encoded protein is CASSQDRSGWDSPLHF.

The chain employs TRBV30 and TRBJ1-3; 10 nucleotides match TRBD1. There are 16 residues in the CDR3. Looked up from germline, CDR1 is GTSNPN and CDR2 is SVGIG (reference sequence). Trimming removed 3 bases from V and 0 bases from J; junction bases left unmatched: 5. Here the CDR3 reads CAWRRGQGFSGNTIYF. Here the CDR3 DNA reads TGTGCCTGGAGGCGGGGACAGGGGTTCTCTGGAAACACCATATATTTT.

The chain links TRBV2 to TRBJ1-1, with a weak D call TRBD1 (5 bases). CDR3 size: 13 residues. The germline CDR1 and CDR2 sequences are SNHLY and FYNNEI. The V gene lost 1 base and the J gene lost 8 bases, with 11 bases spanning the gap. CDR3 residues: CASSEGQIGEAFF. DNA for the CDR3: TGTGCCAGCAGTGAAGGACAGATTGGAGAAGCTTTCTTT.

V gene TRBV2 combines with J gene TRBJ2-7, with TRBD2 as a possible D gene (6 bases). The CDR3 is 15 residues long. V was shortened by 2 bases and J by 6 bases, with 17 bases between the two germline ends. In germline, CDR1 is SNHLY, CDR2 FYNNEI. The CDR3 region is CASSEKFTSIREQYF. CDR3 in DNA: TGTGCCAGCAGTGAAAAGTTTACTAGCATTCGCGAGCAGTACTTC.

This clone was observed a single time. This chain uses TRBV6-1 with TRBJ2-1; D not resolved. Trimming removed 1 base from V and 7 bases from J, with 14 bases in between. The length of the CDR3 is 15 residues. CDR1 and CDR2 from the germline V gene are MNHNS and SASEGT. In DNA, the CDR3 is TGTGCCAGCAGTGAAGGGGCCGTTATGTGGAATGAGCAGTTCTTC. The encoded protein is CASSEGAVMWNEQFF.

This CDR3 is CASSSGLAVSPTDTQYF. Written as DNA, the CDR3 is TGTGCCAGCAGTTCGGGACTAGCGGTTAGCCCCACAGATACGCAGTATTTT. The rearrangement links TRBV28 to TRBJ2-3; 11 nucleotides match TRBD2. Germline V gene sequence: CDR1 MDHEN, CDR2 SYDVKM. CDR3 length equals 17 residues. V lost 4 bases, J lost 2 bases, and 8 bases stayed unmatched.

The chain couples TRBV2 to TRBJ1-2, with 7 bases fitting TRBD1. V lost 6 bases to trimming and J lost 2 bases; unmatched junction nucleotides: 3. The germline V gene has CDR1 SNHLY and CDR2 FYNNEI. The CDR3 covers 13 residues. CDR3 amino acids: CASRQGTNYGYTF. In nucleotides, the CDR3 is TGTGCCAGCAGACAGGGGACAAACTATGGCTACACCTTC.

The gene calls are TRBV24-1 and TRBJ1-5; 10 bases agree with TRBD1. V dropped 7 bases and J dropped 7; count of bases not matched to a gene: 6. The CDR3 sequence is 14 residues long. Germline CDR1 KGHDR, CDR2 SFDVKD. CDR3 in amino acids: CATSTGTGVQPQHF. CDR3 sequence (DNA): TGTGCCACCAGCACCGGGACAGGGGTCCAGCCCCAGCATTTT.